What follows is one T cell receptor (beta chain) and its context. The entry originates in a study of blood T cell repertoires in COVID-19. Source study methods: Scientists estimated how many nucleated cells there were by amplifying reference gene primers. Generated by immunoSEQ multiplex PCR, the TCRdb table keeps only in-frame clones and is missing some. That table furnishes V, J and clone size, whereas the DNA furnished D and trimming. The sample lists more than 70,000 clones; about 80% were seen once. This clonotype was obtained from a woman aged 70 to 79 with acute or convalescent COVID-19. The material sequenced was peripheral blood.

The CDR3 DNA reads as TGTGCCTGGAGTGATATTGGGGGCGGAAGTAATTCACCCCTCCACTTT. It is translated as CAWSDIGGGSNSPLHF. The chain recombines TRBV30 with TRBJ1-6; D is perhaps TRBD1 (6 bases). The germline CDR1 and CDR2 sequences are GTSNPN and SVGIG (reference sequence). V was clipped by 1 base and J by 6 bases, with 16 bases between them. CDR3 size: 16 residues.